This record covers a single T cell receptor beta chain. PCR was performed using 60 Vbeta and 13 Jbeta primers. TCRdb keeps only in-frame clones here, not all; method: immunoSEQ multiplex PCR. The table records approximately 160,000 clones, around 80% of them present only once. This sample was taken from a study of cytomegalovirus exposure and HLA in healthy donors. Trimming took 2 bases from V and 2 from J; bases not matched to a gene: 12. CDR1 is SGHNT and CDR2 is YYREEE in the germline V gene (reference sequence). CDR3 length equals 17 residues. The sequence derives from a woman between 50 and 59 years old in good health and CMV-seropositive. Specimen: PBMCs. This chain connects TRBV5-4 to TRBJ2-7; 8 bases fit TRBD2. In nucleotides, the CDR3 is TGTGCCAGCAGCTTAGGTCTAGCGGGTAATAATCCCTACGAGCAGTACTTC. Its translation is CASSLGLAGNNPYEQYF.